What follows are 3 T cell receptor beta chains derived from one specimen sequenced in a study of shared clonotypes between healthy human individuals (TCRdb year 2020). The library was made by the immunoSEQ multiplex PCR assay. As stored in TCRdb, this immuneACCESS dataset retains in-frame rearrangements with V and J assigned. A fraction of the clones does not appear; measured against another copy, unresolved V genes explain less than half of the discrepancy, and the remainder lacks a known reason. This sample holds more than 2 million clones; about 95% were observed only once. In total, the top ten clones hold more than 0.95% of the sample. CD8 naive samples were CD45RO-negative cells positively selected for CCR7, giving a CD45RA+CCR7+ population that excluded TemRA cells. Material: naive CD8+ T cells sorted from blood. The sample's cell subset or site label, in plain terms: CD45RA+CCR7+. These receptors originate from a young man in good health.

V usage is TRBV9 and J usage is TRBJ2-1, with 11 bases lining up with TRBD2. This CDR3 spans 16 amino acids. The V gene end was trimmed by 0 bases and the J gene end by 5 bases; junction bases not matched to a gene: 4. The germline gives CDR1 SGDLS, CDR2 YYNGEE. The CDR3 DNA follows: TGTGCCAGCAGCGTAGTGGGGACTAGCGGTGACAATGAGCAGTTCTTC. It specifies CASSVVGTSGDNEQFF.

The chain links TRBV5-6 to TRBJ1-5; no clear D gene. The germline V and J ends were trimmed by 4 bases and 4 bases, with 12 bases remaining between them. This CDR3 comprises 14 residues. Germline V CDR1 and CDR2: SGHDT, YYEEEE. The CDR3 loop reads CASSAAQYNQPQHF. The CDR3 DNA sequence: TGTGCCAGCAGCGCCGCGCAGTATAATCAGCCCCAGCATTTT.

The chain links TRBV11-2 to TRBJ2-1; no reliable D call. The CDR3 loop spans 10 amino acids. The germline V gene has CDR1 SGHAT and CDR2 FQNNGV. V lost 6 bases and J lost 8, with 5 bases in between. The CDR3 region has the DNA TGTGCCAGCAGTTACCATGAGCAGTTCTTC. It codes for CASSYHEQFF.